The 7 T cell receptor beta chains given below trace back to one sample, sequenced in a study of OX40 agonist ivuxolimab in advanced cancers. Libraries were prepared by immunoSEQ multiplex PCR; TCRdb keeps only in-frame clonotypes and omits some of them. Here the sample spans some 80,000 clones, about four fifths being singletons. The specimen comprised CD4+ or CD8+ T cells sorted from blood, sampled in a trial of the OX40 agonist ivuxolimab. The receptors stem from an adult with an advanced solid tumor such as melanoma, head and neck, liver or kidney cancer.

The rearrangement joins TRBV7-3 to TRBJ1-3, with a weak D call TRBD1 (6 bases). CDR1 SGHTA and CDR2 FQGTGA come from the germline V gene. V lost 5 bases, J lost 2 bases, and 13 bases lay in between. The CDR3 loop spans 15 amino acids. This chain's CDR3 is CASSPQGGPGNTIYF. The CDR3 DNA follows: TGTGCCAGCAGCCCACAGGGAGGGCCTGGAAACACCATATATTTT.

The chain recombines TRBV6-5 with TRBJ2-7, with D maybe TRBD2 (5 bases). The CDR3 totals 14 residues. Per the germline V gene, CDR1 is MNHEY and CDR2 is SVGAGI. Trimming left V 2 bases short and J 5 bases short, with 13 bases between. CDR3 in amino acids: CASSYSGLMNEQYF. The CDR3 coding sequence is TGTGCCAGCAGTTACAGCGGTCTCATGAACGAGCAGTACTTC.

This clone was observed once. V usage is TRBV29-1 and J usage is TRBJ1-1; possibly TRBD1 for D (5 bases). Germline values: CDR1 SQVTM, CDR2 ANQGSEA. V shed 6 bases and J shed 0 bases, with 11 bases lying between them. The CDR3 sequence is 13 residues long. CDR3 in amino acids: CSVRGGLNTEAFF. CDR3 in DNA: TGCAGCGTGCGGGGCGGTTTGAACACTGAAGCTTTCTTT.

The chain employs TRBV9 and TRBJ1-1, with TRBD1 matching over 7 bases. CDR1 and CDR2 from the germline V gene are SGDLS and YYNGEE. After removal of 0 bases from V and 5 bases from J, the junction contained 13 bases not matched to a gene. The CDR3 runs 17 residues. This chain's CDR3 is CASSVGGSAGTVTEAFF. CDR3 sequence (DNA): TGTGCCAGCAGCGTAGGGGGGAGCGCCGGGACAGTGACTGAAGCTTTCTTT.

On this clone: The junction departs from the called germline gene at one end, perhaps through a read error. The chain links TRBV30 to TRBJ1-1; D is unresolved. The CDR3 has 10 residues. The germline CDR1 and CDR2 sequences are GTSNPN and SVGIG (reference sequence). CDR3 in DNA: TGTGCCTGGAGTGGGGCCTTCGTGGGATTT. It specifies CAWSGAFVGF. Variable domain in full (rest from reference TRBV30 and TRBJ1-1): SQTIHQWPATLVQPVGSPLSLECTVEGTSNPNLYWYRQAAGRGLQLLFYSVGIGQISSEVPQNLSASRPQDRQFILSSKKLLLSDSGFYLCAWSGAFVGFGQGTRLTVV.

CDR3 amino acids: CASSLGGDSYGYTF. The CDR3 DNA follows: TGTGCCAGCAGCTTAGGGGGTGACAGCTATGGCTACACCTTC. The chain combines TRBV11-3 with TRBJ1-2; TRBD1 is a possible D gene (5 bases). CDR1 is SGHNT and CDR2 is YENEEA in the germline V gene. The CDR3 totals 14 residues. V lost 1 base and J lost 4, with 10 bases in between.

The chain links TRBV7-6 to TRBJ1-5, with TRBD1 as a possible D gene (5 bases). Trimming took 0 bases from V and 3 from J, leaving 9 bases between them. The CDR3 spans 15 residues. The germline gives CDR1 SGHVS, CDR2 FNYEAQ. CDR3 protein: CASSLATGLNQPQHF. The DNA for the CDR3 is TGTGCCAGCAGCTTAGCCACAGGTCTCAATCAGCCCCAGCATTTT.